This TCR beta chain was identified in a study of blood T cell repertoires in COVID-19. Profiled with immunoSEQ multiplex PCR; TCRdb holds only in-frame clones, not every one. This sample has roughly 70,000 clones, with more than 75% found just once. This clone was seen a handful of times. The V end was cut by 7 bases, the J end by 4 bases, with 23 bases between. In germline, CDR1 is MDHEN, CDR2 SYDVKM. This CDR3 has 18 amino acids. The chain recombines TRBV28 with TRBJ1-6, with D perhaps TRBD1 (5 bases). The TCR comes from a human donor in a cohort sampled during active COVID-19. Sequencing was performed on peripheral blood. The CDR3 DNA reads TGTGCCAGCAACCCTAGTCAGGGTATCCCTTATTATAATTCACCCCTCCACTTT. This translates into CASNPSQGIPYYNSPLHF. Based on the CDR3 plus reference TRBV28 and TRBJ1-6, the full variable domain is DVKVTQSSRYLVKRTGEKVFLECVQDMDHENMFWYRQDPGLGLRLIYFSYDVKMKEKGDIPEGYSVSREKKERFSLILESASTNQTSMYLCASNPSQGIPYYNSPLHFGNGTRLTVT.